The next 4 T cell receptor beta chains were all read from a single sample in a study of patients and donors after allogeneic stem cell transplantation. TCRdb fed the RT-PCR reads into MiXCR, producing one record per CDR3 protein. The sample has more than 850,000 distinct CDR3 sequences; around 17% are singletons. Sequenced input: blood, either unsorted or a sorted T cell fraction (not recorded which). The origin of the receptors is a human donor who was either an allogeneic HSCT recipient or a stem cell or donor lymphocyte infusion donor (not recorded which). It is not recorded whose cells these are; they may come from a transplant donor.

The table lists this clonotype with a few counts. V is TRBV9 and J is TRBJ1-2; 7 positions match TRBD1. The germline gives CDR1 SGDLS, CDR2 YYNGEE. CDR3 length: 15 amino acids. With V trimmed by 6 bases and J by 6 bases, 14 bases remained unmatched. The CDR3 DNA reads TGTGCCAGCAATCGACAGGGAGAAGATCGGGATGGCTACACCTTC. The encoded protein is CASNRQGEDRDGYTF.

This chain joins TRBV7-6 and TRBJ1-2; 11 nucleotides line up with TRBD1. With V trimmed by 1 base and J by 4 bases, 5 bases remained unmatched. Per germline, CDR1 SGHVS and CDR2 FNYEAQ. The CDR3 runs to 16 residues. CDR3 nucleotides: TGTGCCAGCAGCTTAGGACGGGACAGGGGGTTCTATGGCTACACCTTC. Its translation is CASSLGRDRGFYGYTF.

This clonotype has ten or more counts. The V and J genes are TRBV29-1 and TRBJ2-1; 7 nucleotides agree with TRBD1. CDR3 length: 12 amino acids. V gave up 5 bases and J gave up 7 bases; unmatched junction bases: 5. From germline, CDR1 is SQVTM and CDR2 ANQGSEA. CDR3 amino acids: CSVRDSENEQFF. CDR3 coding DNA: TGCAGCGTTCGGGACAGCGAGAATGAGCAGTTCTTC.

This clonotype was counted at least ten times. The rearrangement links TRBV12-3 or TRBV12-4 to TRBJ2-5; D remains ambiguous. Trimming removed 7 bases from V and 7 bases from J, with 13 bases in between. There are 12 residues in the CDR3. The CDR3 region has the DNA TGTGCCAGCACCATCGGGTGGGGGACCCAGTACTTC. Translated, it gives CASTIGWGTQYF.